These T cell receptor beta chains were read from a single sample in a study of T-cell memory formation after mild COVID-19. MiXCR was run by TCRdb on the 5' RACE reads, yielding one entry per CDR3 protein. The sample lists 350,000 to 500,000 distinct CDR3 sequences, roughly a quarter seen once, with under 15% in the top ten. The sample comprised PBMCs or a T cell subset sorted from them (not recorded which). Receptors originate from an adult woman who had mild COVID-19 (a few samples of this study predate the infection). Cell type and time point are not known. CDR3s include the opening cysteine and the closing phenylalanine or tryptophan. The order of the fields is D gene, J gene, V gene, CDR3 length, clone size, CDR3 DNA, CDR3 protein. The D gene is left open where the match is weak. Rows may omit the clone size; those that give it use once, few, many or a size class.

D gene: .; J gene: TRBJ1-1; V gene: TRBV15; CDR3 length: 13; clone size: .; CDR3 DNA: TGTGCCACCAGCAGAGAGTCGCGGACTGAAGCTTTCTTT; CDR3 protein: CATSRESRTEAFF
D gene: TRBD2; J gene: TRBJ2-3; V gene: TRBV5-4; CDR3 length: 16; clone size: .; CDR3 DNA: TGTGCCAGCAGCTTGAATGCGGGGGGGCTTGCAGATACGCAGTATTTT; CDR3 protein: CASSLNAGGLADTQYF
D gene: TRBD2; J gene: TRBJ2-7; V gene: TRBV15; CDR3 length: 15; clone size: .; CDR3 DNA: TGTGCCACCAGCCCAGGGACTAGCGGGAGCTACGAGCAGTACTTC; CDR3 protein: CATSPGTSGSYEQYF
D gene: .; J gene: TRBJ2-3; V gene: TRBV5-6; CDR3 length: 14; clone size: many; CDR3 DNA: TGTGCCAGCAGCTTGGACCAGGGCACAGATACGCAGTATTTT; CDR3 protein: CASSLDQGTDTQYF
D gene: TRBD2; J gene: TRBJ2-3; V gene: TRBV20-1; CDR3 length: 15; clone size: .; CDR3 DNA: TGCAGTGCTAGCTCAGCGGGGGGGCCGATGGGTACGCAGTATTTT; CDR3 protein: CSASSAGGPMGTQYF
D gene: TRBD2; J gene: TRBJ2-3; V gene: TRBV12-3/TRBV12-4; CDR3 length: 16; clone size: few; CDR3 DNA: TGTGCCAGCAGTTTAGCGGCAGCGGGGGTCAGAGATACGCAGTATTTT; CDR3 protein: CASSLAAAGVRDTQYF
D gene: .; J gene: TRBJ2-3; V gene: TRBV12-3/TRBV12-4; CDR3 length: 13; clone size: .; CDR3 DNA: TGTGCCAGCAGTGTGTTAGCGGCGGATACGCAGTATTTT; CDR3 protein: CASSVLAADTQYF
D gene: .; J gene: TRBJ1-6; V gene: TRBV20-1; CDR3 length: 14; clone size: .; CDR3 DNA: TGCAGTGCTAGAGAAATCGGAGGGAATTCACCCCTCCACTTT; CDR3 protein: CSAREIGGNSPLHF
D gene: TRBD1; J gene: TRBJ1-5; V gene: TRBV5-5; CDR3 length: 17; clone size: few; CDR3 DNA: TGTGCCAGCAGCCCTATGGGAGGGGACAGTAGCAATCAGCCCCAGCATTTT; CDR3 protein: CASSPMGGDSSNQPQHF
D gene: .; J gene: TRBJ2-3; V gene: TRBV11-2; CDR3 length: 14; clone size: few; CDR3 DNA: TGTGCCAGCAGCCGGACATCTAACACAGATACGCAGTATTTT; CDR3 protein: CASSRTSNTDTQYF
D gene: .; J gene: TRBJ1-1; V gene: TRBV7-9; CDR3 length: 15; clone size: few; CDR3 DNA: TGTGCCAGCAGCTTAGGATACATCACGGGCACTGAAGCTTTCTTT; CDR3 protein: CASSLGYITGTEAFF
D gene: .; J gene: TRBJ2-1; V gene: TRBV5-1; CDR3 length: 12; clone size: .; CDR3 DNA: TGCGCCAGCAGCTTCGAAGGGGGTGAGCAGTTCTTC; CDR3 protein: CASSFEGGEQFF
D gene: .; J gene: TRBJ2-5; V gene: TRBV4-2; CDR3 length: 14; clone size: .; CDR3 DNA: TGTGCCAGCAGCCAATCAGGACCAGTGGAGACCCAGTACTTC; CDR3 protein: CASSQSGPVETQYF
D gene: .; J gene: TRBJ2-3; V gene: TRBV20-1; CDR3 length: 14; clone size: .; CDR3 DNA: TGCAGTGCTAGCGGGGCAGGCGGAGCAGATACGCAGTATTTT; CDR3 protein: CSASGAGGADTQYF
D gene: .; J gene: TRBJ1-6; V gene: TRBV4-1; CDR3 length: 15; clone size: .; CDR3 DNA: TGCGCCAGCAGCCAACATCCGGGACCCAATTCACCCCTCCACTTT; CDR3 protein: CASSQHPGPNSPLHF
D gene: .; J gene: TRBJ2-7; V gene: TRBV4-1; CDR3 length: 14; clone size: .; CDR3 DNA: TGCGCCAGCAGCCAACCAAGGAGCTCCTACGAGCAGTACTTC; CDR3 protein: CASSQPRSSYEQYF
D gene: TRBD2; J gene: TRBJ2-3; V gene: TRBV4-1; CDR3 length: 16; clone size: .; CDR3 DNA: TGCGCCAGCAGCCAAGGGACTAGCGGGTCAACAGATACGCAGTATTTT; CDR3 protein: CASSQGTSGSTDTQYF
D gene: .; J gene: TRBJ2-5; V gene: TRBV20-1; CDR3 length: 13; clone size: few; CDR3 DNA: TGCAGTGCTAGAGTGCCGGGACCGGGTACCCAGTACTTC; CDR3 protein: CSARVPGPGTQYF
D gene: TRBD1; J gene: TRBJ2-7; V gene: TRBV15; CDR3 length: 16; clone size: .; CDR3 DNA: TGTGCCACCAGTCCCACAGGGGGCAACGGGATCTACGAGCAGTACTTC; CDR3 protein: CATSPTGGNGIYEQYF
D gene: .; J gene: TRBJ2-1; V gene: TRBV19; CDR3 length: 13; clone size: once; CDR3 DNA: TGTGCCAGTAGCCTCGGGCAGAGCAATGAGCAGTTCTTC; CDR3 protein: CASSLGQSNEQFF
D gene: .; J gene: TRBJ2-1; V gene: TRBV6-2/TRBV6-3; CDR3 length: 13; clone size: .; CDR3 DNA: TGTGCCAGCAGTCTGATCCCGGCCACCGAGTGGTTCTTC; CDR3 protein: CASSLIPATEWFF
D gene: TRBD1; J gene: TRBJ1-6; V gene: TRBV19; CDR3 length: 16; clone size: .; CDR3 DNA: TGTGCCAGTAGTTTCCACGGGACAGGGGTAAGATCACCCCTCCACTTT; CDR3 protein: CASSFHGTGVRSPLHF
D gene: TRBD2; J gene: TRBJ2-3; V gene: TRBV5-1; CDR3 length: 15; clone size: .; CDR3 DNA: TGCGCCAGCCTCCTGGTAGCGGGATCCCCAGATACGCAGTATTTT; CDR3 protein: CASLLVAGSPDTQYF
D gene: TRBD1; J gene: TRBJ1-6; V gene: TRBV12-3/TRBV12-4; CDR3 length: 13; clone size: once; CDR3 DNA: TGTGCCAGTGGACAGGGCGGCCCATCACCCCTCCACTTT; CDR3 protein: CASGQGGPSPLHF
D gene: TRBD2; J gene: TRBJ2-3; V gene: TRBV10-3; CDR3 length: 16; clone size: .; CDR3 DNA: TGTGCCATCAGTGGCTTGACTAGCGGGGGCACAGATACGCAGTATTTT; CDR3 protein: CAISGLTSGGTDTQYF
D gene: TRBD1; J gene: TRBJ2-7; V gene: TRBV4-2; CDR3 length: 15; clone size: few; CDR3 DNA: TGTGCCAGCAGCCAGACCGGGACAGGAATATTCGAGCAGTACTTC; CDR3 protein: CASSQTGTGIFEQYF
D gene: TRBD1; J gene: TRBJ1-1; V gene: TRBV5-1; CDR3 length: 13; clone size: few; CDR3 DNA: TGCGCCAGCAGATCGGGGGAGGGGGCTGATGCTTTCTTT; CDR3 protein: CASRSGEGADAFF
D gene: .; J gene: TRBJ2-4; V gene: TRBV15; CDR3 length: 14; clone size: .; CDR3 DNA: TGTGCCACCAGCAGAGATTACAGTAAAAACATTCAGTACTTC; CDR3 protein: CATSRDYSKNIQYF
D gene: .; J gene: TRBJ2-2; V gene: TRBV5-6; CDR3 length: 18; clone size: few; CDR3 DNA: TGTGCCAGCAGCTTGGAGGCTTTAGTACAGCTGAACACCGGGGAGCTGTTTTTT; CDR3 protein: CASSLEALVQLNTGELFF
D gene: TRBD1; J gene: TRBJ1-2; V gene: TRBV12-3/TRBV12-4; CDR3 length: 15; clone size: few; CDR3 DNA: TGTGCCAGCACCTTATCCGGGACAGCTAACTATGGCTACACCTTC; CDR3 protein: CASTLSGTANYGYTF
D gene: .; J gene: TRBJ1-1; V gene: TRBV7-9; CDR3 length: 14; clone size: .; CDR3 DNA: TGTGCCACCGGACACGTTAGCATGAACACTGAAGCTTTCTTT; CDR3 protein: CATGHVSMNTEAFF
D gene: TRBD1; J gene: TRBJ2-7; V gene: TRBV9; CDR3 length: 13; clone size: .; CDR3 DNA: TGTGCCAGCGGAGGGACAGGGGGCCACGAGCAGTACTTC; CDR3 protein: CASGGTGGHEQYF
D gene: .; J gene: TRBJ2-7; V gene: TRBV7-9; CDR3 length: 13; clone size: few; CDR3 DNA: TGTGCCAGCAGCTTAGAAGGGGCGGGGGAGCAGTACTTC; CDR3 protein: CASSLEGAGEQYF
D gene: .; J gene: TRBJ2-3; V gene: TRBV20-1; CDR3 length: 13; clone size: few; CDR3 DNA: TGCAGTGCTAGACAGGGGGGGTCAGATACGCAGTATTTT; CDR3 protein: CSARQGGSDTQYF
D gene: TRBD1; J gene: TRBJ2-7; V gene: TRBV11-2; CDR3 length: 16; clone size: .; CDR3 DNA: TGTGCCAGCAGCTCTCCCAGGGGACAGGGAGCCTACGAGCAGTACTTC; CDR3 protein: CASSSPRGQGAYEQYF
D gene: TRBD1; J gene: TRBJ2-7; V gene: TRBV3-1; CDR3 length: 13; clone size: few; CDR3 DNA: TGTGCCAGCAGCCGGGGACAGGGAACCGAGCAGTACTTC; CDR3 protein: CASSRGQGTEQYF
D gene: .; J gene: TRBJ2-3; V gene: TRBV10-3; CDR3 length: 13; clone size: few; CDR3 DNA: TGTGCCATCAGTGAGGCGACACAGGGCGAGCAGTATTTT; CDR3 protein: CAISEATQGEQYF
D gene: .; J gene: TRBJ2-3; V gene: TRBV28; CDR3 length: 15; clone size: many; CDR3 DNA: TGTGCCAGCAGTTTATATCGGGGGTCATCCGATACGCAGTATTTT; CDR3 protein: CASSLYRGSSDTQYF
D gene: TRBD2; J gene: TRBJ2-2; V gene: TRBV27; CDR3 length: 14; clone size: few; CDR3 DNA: TGTGCCAGCAGTCTTAGCGGGTCCACCGGGGAGCTGTTTTTT; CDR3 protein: CASSLSGSTGELFF
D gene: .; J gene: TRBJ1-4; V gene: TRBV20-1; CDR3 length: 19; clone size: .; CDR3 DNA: TGCAGTGCTAGAGAGCCCTCACCGGGACACCGAGCAACTAATGAAAAACTGTTTTTT; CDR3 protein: CSAREPSPGHRATNEKLFF
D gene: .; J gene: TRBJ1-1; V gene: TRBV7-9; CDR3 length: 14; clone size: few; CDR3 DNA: TGTGCCAGCAGTAACGGACAGAGGGGCACTGAAGCTTTCTTT; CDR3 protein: CASSNGQRGTEAFF
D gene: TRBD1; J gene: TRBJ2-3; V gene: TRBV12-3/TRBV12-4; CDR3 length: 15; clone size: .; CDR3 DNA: TGTGCCAGCAGCCCCGGGACAGCGAACACAGATACGCAGTATTTT; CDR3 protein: CASSPGTANTDTQYF
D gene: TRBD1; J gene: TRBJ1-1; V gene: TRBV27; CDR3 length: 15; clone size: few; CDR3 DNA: TGTGCCAGCAGTTCCCCCCGACAGGGGGCGACTGAAGCTTTCTTT; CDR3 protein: CASSSPRQGATEAFF
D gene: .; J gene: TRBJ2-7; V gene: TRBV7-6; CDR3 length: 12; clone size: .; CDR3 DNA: TGTGCCAGCAGCAAAGAAGTCTACGAGCAGTACTTC; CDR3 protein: CASSKEVYEQYF
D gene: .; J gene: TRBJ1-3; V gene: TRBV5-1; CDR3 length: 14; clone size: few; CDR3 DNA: TGCGCCAGCAGCCTAGGGGGACAACGAAACACCATATATTTT; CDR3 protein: CASSLGGQRNTIYF
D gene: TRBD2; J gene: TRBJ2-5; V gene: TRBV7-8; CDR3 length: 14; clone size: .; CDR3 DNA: TGTGCCAGCTGCCAAGGGCGGGGGAAGGAGACCCAGTACTTC; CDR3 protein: CASCQGRGKETQYF
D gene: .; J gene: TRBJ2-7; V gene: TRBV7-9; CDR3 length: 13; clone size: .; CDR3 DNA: TGTGCCAGCAGCTTGAAGGGGCCCCACGAGCAGTACTTC; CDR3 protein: CASSLKGPHEQYF
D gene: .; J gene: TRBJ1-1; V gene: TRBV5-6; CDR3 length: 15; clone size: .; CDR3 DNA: TGTGCCAGCAGCTTGGAGCCAGGGATGAACACTGAAGCTTTCTTT; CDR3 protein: CASSLEPGMNTEAFF
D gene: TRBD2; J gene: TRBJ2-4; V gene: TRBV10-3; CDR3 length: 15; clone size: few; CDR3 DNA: TGTGCCACCAAAAACGAGAGGGAGGGTGGGCACATTCAGTACTTC; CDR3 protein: CATKNEREGGHIQYF
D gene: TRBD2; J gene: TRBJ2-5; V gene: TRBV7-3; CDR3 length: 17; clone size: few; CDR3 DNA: TGTGCCAGCAGCCCTGGGACTAGCGGGGGGACACAAGAGACCCAGTACTTC; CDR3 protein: CASSPGTSGGTQETQYF